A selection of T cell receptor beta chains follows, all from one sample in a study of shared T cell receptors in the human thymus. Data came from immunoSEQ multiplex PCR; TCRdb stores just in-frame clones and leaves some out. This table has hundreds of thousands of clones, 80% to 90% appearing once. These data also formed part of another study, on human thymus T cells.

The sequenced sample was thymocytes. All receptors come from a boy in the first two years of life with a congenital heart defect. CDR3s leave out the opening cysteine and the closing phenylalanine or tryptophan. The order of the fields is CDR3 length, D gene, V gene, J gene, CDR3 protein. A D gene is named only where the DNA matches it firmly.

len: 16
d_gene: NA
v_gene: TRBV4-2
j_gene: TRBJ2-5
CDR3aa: ASSQEVSGGTEVETQY

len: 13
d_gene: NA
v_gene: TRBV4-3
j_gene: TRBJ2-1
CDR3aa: ASSQSRDSYNEQF

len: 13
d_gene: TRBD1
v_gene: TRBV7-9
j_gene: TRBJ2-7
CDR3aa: ASSPAGQGNYEQY

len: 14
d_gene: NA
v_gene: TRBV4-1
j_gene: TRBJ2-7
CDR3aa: ASSQGEYPGAYEQY

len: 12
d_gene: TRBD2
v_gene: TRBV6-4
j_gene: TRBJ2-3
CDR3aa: ASSESVGGRTQY

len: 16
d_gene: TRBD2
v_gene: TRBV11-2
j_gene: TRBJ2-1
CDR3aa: ASSSNTPPGLADNEQF

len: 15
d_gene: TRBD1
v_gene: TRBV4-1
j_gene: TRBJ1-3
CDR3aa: ASSQGTGLSSGNTIY

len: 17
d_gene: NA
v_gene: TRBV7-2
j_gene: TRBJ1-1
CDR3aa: ASRGHKGEGPGTNTEAF

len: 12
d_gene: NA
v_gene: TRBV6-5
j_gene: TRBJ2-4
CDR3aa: ASSYGTQRNIQY

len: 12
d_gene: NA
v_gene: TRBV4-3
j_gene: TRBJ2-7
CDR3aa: ASSQEPGVRKQY

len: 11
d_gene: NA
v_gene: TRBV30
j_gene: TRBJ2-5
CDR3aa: ACQGRVGETQY

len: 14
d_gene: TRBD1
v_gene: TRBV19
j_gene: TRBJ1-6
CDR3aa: ASSVSGTGDNSPLH

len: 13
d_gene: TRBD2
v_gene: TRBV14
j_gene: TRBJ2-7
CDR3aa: ASSELAGTYYEQY

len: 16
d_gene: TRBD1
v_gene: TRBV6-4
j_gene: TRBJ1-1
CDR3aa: ASSSGGQGAPMNTEAF

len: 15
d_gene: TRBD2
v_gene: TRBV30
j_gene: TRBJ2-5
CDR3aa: AWSGTSGAPGQETQY

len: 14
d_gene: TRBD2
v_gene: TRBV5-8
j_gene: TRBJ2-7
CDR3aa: ASSPLTSGMGYEQY

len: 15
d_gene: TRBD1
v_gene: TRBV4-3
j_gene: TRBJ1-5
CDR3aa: ASSQEPGQGRNQPQH

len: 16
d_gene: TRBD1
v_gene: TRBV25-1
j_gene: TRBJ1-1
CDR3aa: ASSANSGGGKVCTEAF

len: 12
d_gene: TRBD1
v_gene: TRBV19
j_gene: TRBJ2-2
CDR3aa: ATGDRVGTGELF

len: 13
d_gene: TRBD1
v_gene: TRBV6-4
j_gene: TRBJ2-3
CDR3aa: ASSPTGDHQDTQY

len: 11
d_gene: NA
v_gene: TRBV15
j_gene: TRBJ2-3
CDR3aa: ATSRIVADTQY